This TCR beta chain was identified during a study of monozygotic twins with inflammatory bowel disease. After re-calling the 5' RACE reads, TCRdb lists one entry per CDR3 protein, DNA absent. The sample table sets out approximately 40,000 distinct CDR3 sequences. The sequence derives from a human donor with ulcerative colitis or Crohn's disease, or a healthy co-twin of an affected twin (not recorded which). Material: blood.

This CDR3 is CASSPQGQGIHEQYF. J is TRBJ2-7 and V is TRBV5-1; the TCRdb call, TRBD1, lacks DNA for checking. Germline CDR1 and CDR2: SGHRS and YFSETQ. CDR3 length: 15 residues.